A single sample gave rise to the 27 T cell receptor beta chains below, sequenced in a study of blood T cell repertoires in COVID-19 (dated by TCRdb to the early 2020s). The library was prepared using the immunoSEQ multiplex PCR assay. Here the immuneACCESS table is served through TCRdb, limited to in-frame sequences with V and J called. Missing clones are a known gap in these copies; in checked studies unresolved V genes cover under half, and the rest lacks a known reason. Here the sample has 350,000 or so clones; 90% occur a single time. The ten largest clones represent approximately 6.2% of the sample. The sequenced sample was peripheral blood. Source of these receptors: a young man with active or convalescent COVID-19.

V gene TRBV28 combines with J gene TRBJ1-1; 10 bases fit TRBD1. Germline V lookup: CDR1 MDHEN, CDR2 SYDVKM. The J segment lost 5 bases and the V segment lost 7 bases, leaving 13 bases of the junction unmatched. CDR3 length equals 16 residues. The CDR3 reads CASKEDRGLMRTEAFF. CDR3 sequence (DNA): TGTGCCAGCAAAGAGGACAGGGGGTTAATGCGGACTGAAGCTTTCTTT.

V gene TRBV11-2 combines with J gene TRBJ2-4, with D maybe TRBD1 (6 bases). CDR3 length: 14 amino acids. V lost 5 bases to trimming and J lost 5 bases, with 13 bases between them. Germline V gene sequence: CDR1 SGHAT, CDR2 FQNNGV. The CDR3 DNA sequence: TGTGCCAGCAGCCAACAGGGACCCCAAAACATTCAGTACTTC. Translated, it gives CASSQQGPQNIQYF.

Only one count was recorded for this clone. V is TRBV7-6 and J is TRBJ2-3, with 7 bases fitting TRBD2. CDR1 SGHVS and CDR2 FNYEAQ come from the germline V gene. Trimming removed 5 bases from V and 4 bases from J; junction bases left unmatched: 12. The CDR3 is 16 residues long. The CDR3 region is CASSLLAGEGADTQYF. DNA for the CDR3: TGTGCCAGCAGCCTACTCGCGGGAGAGGGTGCAGATACGCAGTATTTT.

The gene calls are TRBV19 and TRBJ2-6, with a weak D call TRBD2 (5 bases). Between the trimmed V and J ends, which lost 7 bases and 0 bases, there was a span of 16 bases. Germline-derived CDR1 and CDR2 are LNHDA and SQIVND (reference sequence). This CDR3 is 17 amino acids long. CDR3 coding DNA: TGTGCCAGTACTGTGAGGGCTCAGGTCTCTGGGGCCAACGTCCTGACTTTC. Protein product: CASTVRAQVSGANVLTF.

V and J are TRBV2 and TRBJ1-2; possibly TRBD1 for D (6 bases). Germline V CDR1 and CDR2: SNHLY, FYNNEI. The length of the CDR3 is 12 residues. Trimming pared 4 bases from V and 4 bases from J, leaving 7 bases between. CDR3 loop: CASSGTAYGYTF. The DNA for the CDR3 is TGTGCCAGCAGTGGGACAGCCTATGGCTACACCTTC.

This rearrangement joins TRBV4-2 to TRBJ2-1, with a possible D match to TRBD2 (6 bases). CDR3 length: 16 amino acids. V lost 0 bases and J 10 bases, leaving 19 bases between the germline ends. Germline CDR1 LGHNA, CDR2 YNFKEQ. The DNA of the CDR3 is TGTGCCAGCAGCCAAGAGGCTCCGGGAGCGACCCGGGAGCAGTTCTTC. It specifies CASSQEAPGATREQFF.

Here the CDR3 reads CASSATPGRTRNYGYTF. Written as DNA, the CDR3 is TGTGCCAGCAGCGCTACCCCGGGTCGGACAAGGAACTATGGCTACACCTTC. The J gene is TRBJ1-2, the V gene TRBV7-3, with D maybe TRBD1 (5 bases). The CDR3 totals 17 residues. Per the germline V gene, CDR1 is SGHTA and CDR2 is FQGTGA. V lost 5 bases to trimming and J lost 2 bases, with 21 bases between them.

The genes are TRBV19 and TRBJ2-7, with D perhaps TRBD1 (6 bases). This CDR3 region has 14 residues. The V gene's germline CDR1 is LNHDA and CDR2 SQIVND (reference sequence). V was pared by 4 bases and J by 7 bases, with 17 bases between. The CDR3 nucleotides read TGTGCCAGTAGTACCGGGGACCTTACAGGGGAGCAGTACTTC. This encodes CASSTGDLTGEQYF.

The J gene is TRBJ1-1, the V gene TRBV9, with D perhaps matching TRBD1 (5 bases). The CDR3 is 15 residues long. Germline V gives CDR1 SGDLS, CDR2 YYNGEE. V lost 0 bases to trimming and J lost 3 bases, with 12 bases between them. CDR3 in DNA: TGTGCCAGCAGCGTAGTGGGCAGGGCTGACACTGAAGCTTTCTTT. Its translation: CASSVVGRADTEAFF.

This chain links TRBV11-1 with TRBJ1-6; tentatively, D is TRBD1 (6 bases). The CDR3 spans 15 residues. The germline V gene encodes CDR1 SGHAT and CDR2 FQDESV (reference sequence). Trimming removed 2 bases at V and 10 bases at J, with 15 bases between. Written as DNA, the CDR3 is TGTGCCAGCAGCTTAAACCCGGACAGTGGCTCACCCCTCCACTTT. Amino acids: CASSLNPDSGSPLHF.

The gene calls are TRBV6-5 and TRBJ1-5, with TRBD1 matching over 7 bases. Trimming took 6 bases from V and 6 from J; bases not matched to a gene: 2. In germline, CDR1 is MNHEY, CDR2 SVGAGI. The CDR3 contains 12 residues. The CDR3 nucleotides are TGTGCCAGCAGGACAGGGCTTCAGCCCCAGCATTTT. This sequence encodes CASRTGLQPQHF.

The chain recombines TRBV15 with TRBJ2-2, with D possibly matching TRBD2 (5 bases). The CDR3 consists of 16 residues. Germline CDR1 LNHNV, CDR2 YYDKDF (reference sequence). With 8 bases removed from V and 2 bases from J, the gap between germline ends came to 18 bases. The CDR3 spells CATQILKAGNTGELFF. The CDR3 coding sequence is TGTGCCACCCAGATCCTTAAGGCGGGTAACACCGGGGAGCTGTTTTTT.

This chain connects TRBV6-5 to TRBJ2-3; 11 bases fit TRBD1. Trimming removed 3 bases from V and 5 bases from J; junction bases left unmatched: 4. There are 15 residues in the CDR3. From germline, CDR1 is MNHEY and CDR2 SVGAGI. The CDR3 region is CASSYRGTGGDTQYF. The CDR3 region has the DNA TGTGCCAGCAGTTATAGGGGGACAGGGGGAGATACGCAGTATTTT.

The DNA for the CDR3 is TGTGCCAGCAGCTTAGAAGTCGGGGGTGGCAATCAGCCCCAGCATTTT. It is translated as CASSLEVGGGNQPQHF. V usage is TRBV7-2 and J usage is TRBJ1-5, with TRBD1 as a possible D gene (5 bases). The germline gives CDR1 SGHTA, CDR2 FQGNSA. CDR3 length: 16 amino acids. V gave up 1 base and J gave up 2 bases, with 12 bases separating them. The full variable domain, with the rest looked up from reference TRBV7-2 and TRBJ1-5, is GAGVSQSPSNKVTEKGKDVELRCDPISGHTALYWYRQSLGQGLEFLIYFQGNSAPDKSGLPSDRFSAERTGGSVSTLTIQRTQQEDSAVYLCASSLEVGGGNQPQHFGDGTRLSIL.

V gene TRBV28 combines with J gene TRBJ1-3, with 7 bases identical to TRBD1. Germline assignment: CDR1 MDHEN and CDR2 SYDVKM. Trimming at V came to 6 bases and at J to 0 bases, leaving 5 bases not matched to a gene. The CDR3 sequence is 15 residues long. The CDR3 spells CASSSDRSSGNTIYF. Written as DNA, the CDR3 is TGTGCCAGCAGCTCGGACAGGAGCTCTGGAAACACCATATATTTT.

The genes are TRBV6-2 or TRBV6-3 and TRBJ1-2; 7 nucleotides align to TRBD1. Trimming removed 5 bases from V and 4 bases from J; junction bases left unmatched: 10. Germline V gene sequence: CDR1 MNHEY, CDR2 SVGEGT. The length of the CDR3 is 15 residues. The CDR3 DNA sequence: TGTGCCAGCAGTATGATAGGGGACAGCGGCTATGGCTACACCTTC. Protein product: CASSMIGDSGYGYTF.

V usage is TRBV3-1 (or the pseudogene TRBV3-2) and J usage is TRBJ2-7; the D gene is possibly TRBD2 (7 bases). V shed 0 bases and J shed 1 base, with 25 bases lying between them. CDR1 and CDR2 (germline): LGHDT, YNNKEL (reference sequence). The CDR3 spans 20 residues. As DNA, the CDR3 is TGTGCCAGCAGCCAAGATTGGTTTCCGATGACGGGGAGGGGGTCCTACGAGCAGTACTTC. It translates to CASSQDWFPMTGRGSYEQYF.

The CDR3 nucleotides read TGTGCCAGCTCACCACCGGGGAAGGGTTCGGGAGAGCAGTACTTC. Protein product: CASSPPGKGSGEQYF. The rearrangement joins TRBV18 to TRBJ2-7, with D possibly TRBD2 on 5 matching bases. The CDR3 length is 15 residues. Germline V lookup: CDR1 KGHSH, CDR2 LQKENI. Trimming pared 0 bases from V and 7 bases from J, leaving 16 bases between.

This chain joins TRBV5-1 and TRBJ2-7; TRBD1 matches 12 bases. This CDR3 comprises 16 residues. V lost 2 bases to trimming and J lost 5 bases; unmatched junction nucleotides: 8. Germline values: CDR1 SGHRS, CDR2 YFSETQ. The DNA of the CDR3 is TGCGCCAGCAGCTTACCATCCGGGACAGGGGGCGACGAGCAGTACTTC. This encodes CASSLPSGTGGDEQYF.

The chain links TRBV10-3 to TRBJ2-3; tentatively, D is TRBD1 (5 bases). Germline V lookup: CDR1 ENHRY, CDR2 SYGVKD. Trimming took off 9 bases at V and 2 bases at J, with 18 bases between the two ends. The CDR3 is 15 residues long. CDR3 sequence: CAIRKWGALTDTQYF. Here the CDR3 DNA reads TGTGCCATTCGGAAGTGGGGCGCACTCACAGATACGCAGTATTTT.

V usage is TRBV4-3 and J usage is TRBJ1-2; D is possibly TRBD1 (6 bases). The ends were cut back, 0 bases at V and 7 bases at J, with 15 bases in the middle. This CDR3 is built from 15 residues. CDR1 is LGHNA and CDR2 is YSLEER in the germline V gene. CDR3 nucleotides: TGCGCCAGCAGCCAAGACAGGGGATTTATTGGTGGCTACACCTTC. It codes for CASSQDRGFIGGYTF.

V usage is TRBV2 and J usage is TRBJ1-4, with 8 positions matching TRBD1. V trimming: 6 bases; J trimming: 8 bases; junction bases outside the gene matches: 2. Looked up from germline, CDR1 is SNHLY and CDR2 is FYNNEI. This CDR3 is built from 12 residues. The CDR3, as DNA: TGTGCCAGCAGCGACAGGGGCGAAAAACTGTTTTTT. As protein: CASSDRGEKLFF.

V and J are TRBV5-1 and TRBJ1-1; D is uncertain. The CDR3 extends over 13 amino acids. Deletions cut 5 bases from V and 2 bases from J, with 10 bases between. Germline V CDR1 and CDR2: SGHRS, YFSETQ. CDR3 in DNA: TGCGCCAGCAGGATAGCGTTTAACACTGAAGCTTTCTTT. Amino acid sequence: CASRIAFNTEAFF.

V usage is TRBV7-8 and J usage is TRBJ2-5; TRBD2 aligns across 13 bases. There are 17 residues in the CDR3. CDR1 is SGHVS, CDR2 FQNEAQ, per germline. V lost 1 base, J lost 1 base, and 3 bases stayed unmatched. The CDR3 coding sequence is TGTGCCAGCAGCTTAGGAGGACTAGCGGGGGCCCAAGAGACCCAGTACTTC. This gives the protein CASSLGGLAGAQETQYF. The full variable domain, with the rest looked up from reference TRBV7-8 and TRBJ2-5, is GAGVSQSPRYKVAKRGQDVALRCDPISGHVSLFWYQQALGQGPEFLTYFQNEAQLDKSGLPSDRFFAERPEGSVSTLKIQRTQQEDSAVYLCASSLGGLAGAQETQYFGPGTRLLVL.

This CDR3 reads CASSQETSGGAGVYEQYF. CDR3 sequence (DNA): TGCGCCAGCAGCCAAGAAACTAGCGGGGGGGCTGGTGTCTACGAGCAGTACTTC. This sequence joins TRBV4-3 and TRBJ2-7; 13 bases map to TRBD2. This CDR3 comprises 18 residues. V was pared by 0 bases and J by 3 bases, with 8 bases of the junction left unmatched. The germline V gene has CDR1 LGHNA and CDR2 YSLEER.

The chain employs TRBV11-2 and TRBJ2-7; 8 nucleotides agree with TRBD2. CDR3 length equals 17 residues. Unmatched junction bases numbered 12, after V lost 5 bases and J lost 0 bases. Germline V gene sequence: CDR1 SGHAT, CDR2 FQNNGV. DNA for the CDR3: TGTGCCAGCAGCAATCCCGGCGGGAGGAAACCCTCCTACGAGCAGTACTTC. It is translated as CASSNPGGRKPSYEQYF.

The V call is TRBV5-1, the J call TRBJ1-2; tentative D call: TRBD1 (6 bases). This CDR3 comprises 15 residues. V gave up 2 bases and J gave up 2 bases, with 13 bases separating them. Germline V CDR1 and CDR2: SGHRS, YFSETQ. In DNA, the CDR3 is TGCGCCAGCAGCTTAACAGGGTCGGTGAACTATGGCTACACCTTC. This codes for CASSLTGSVNYGYTF.